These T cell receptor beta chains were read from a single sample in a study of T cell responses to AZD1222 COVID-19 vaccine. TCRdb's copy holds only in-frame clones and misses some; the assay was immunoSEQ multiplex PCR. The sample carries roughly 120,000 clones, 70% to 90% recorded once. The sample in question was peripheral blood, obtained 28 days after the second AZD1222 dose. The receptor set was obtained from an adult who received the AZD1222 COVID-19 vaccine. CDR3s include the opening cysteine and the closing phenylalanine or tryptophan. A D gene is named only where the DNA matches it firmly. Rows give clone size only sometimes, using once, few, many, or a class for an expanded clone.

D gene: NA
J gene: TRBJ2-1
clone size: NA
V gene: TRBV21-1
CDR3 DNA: NA
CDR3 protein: CASEFGQGAGVTEQFF

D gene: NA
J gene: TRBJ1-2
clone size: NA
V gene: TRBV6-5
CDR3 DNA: TGTGCCAGCAGTCTAAGGACGTCCCTCTATGGCTACACCTTC
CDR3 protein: CASSLRTSLYGYTF

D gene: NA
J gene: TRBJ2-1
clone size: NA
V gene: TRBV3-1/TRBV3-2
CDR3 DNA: TGTGCCAGCAGCCAAGTTTACAATGAGCAGTTCTTC
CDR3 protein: CASSQVYNEQFF

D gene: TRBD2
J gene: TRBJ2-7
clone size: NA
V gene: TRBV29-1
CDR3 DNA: TGCAGCGTTGACCGTAGCGGGAGTAGGTACGAGCAGTACTTC
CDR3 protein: CSVDRSGSRYEQYF

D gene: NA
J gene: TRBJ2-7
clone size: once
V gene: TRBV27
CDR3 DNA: TGTGCCAGTCCCACGGGGGCCCGGTTACCTTACGAGCAGTACTTC
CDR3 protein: CASPTGARLPYEQYF

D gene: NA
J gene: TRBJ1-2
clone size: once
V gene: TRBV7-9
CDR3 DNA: TGTGCCAGCAGCTTAGCCGGACGGATCTATGGCTACACCTTC
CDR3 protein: CASSLAGRIYGYTF

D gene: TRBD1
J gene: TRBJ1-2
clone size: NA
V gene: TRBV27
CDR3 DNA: TGTGCCAGCAGGGGGTTGGAGGCGGGACAGGGTAATTATGGCTACACCTTC
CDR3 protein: CASRGLEAGQGNYGYTF

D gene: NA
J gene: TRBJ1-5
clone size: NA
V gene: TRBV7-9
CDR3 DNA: TGTGCCAGCAGCTTACAGGGGATAGGGCACCGCAATCAGCCCCAGCATTTT
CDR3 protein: CASSLQGIGHRNQPQHF

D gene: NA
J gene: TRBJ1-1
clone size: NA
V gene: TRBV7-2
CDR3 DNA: TGTGCCAGCAGCTTTTCCAGGGGGAACACTGAAGCTTTCTTT
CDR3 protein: CASSFSRGNTEAFF

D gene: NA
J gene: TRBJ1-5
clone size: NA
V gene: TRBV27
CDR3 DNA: TGTGCCAGCAGCCTCTGGACCGGGCCTCAGCCCCAGCATTTT
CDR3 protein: CASSLWTGPQPQHF

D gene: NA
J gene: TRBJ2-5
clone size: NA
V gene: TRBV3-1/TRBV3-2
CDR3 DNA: TGTGCCAGCAGCCGGGGGGCGATGGAGACCCAGTACTTC
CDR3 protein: CASSRGAMETQYF

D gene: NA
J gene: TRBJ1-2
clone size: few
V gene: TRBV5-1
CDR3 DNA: TGCGCCAGCAGCTTGGCCGCTGGGCAGTTTGATGGCTACACCTTC
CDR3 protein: CASSLAAGQFDGYTF

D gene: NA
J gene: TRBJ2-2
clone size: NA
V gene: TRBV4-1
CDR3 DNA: TGCGCCAGCAGCCAAGATGGAGGGGGCATGGGAACCGGGGAGCTGTTTTTT
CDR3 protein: CASSQDGGGMGTGELFF

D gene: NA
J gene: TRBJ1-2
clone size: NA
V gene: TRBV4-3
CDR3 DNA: TGCGCCAGCAGCACGGGCGGGGACTATGGCTACACCTTC
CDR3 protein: CASSTGGDYGYTF

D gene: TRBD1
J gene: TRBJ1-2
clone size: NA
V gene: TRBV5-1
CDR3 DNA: TGCGCCAGCTCCTCCTCTCGGACAGGGGGCTATGGCTACACCTTC
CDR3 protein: CASSSSRTGGYGYTF

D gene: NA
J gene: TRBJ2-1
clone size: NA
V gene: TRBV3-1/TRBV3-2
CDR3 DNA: TGTGCCAGCAGCCAAGCTGGCAACCCAAGACAGTTCTTC
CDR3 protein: CASSQAGNPRQFF

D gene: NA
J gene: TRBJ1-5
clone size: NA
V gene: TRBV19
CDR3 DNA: TGTGCCAGTAGTAAAGGGGGGAGGTATCAGCCCCAGCATTTT
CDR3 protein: CASSKGGRYQPQHF

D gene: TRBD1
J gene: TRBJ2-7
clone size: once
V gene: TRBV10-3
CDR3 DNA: TGTGCCACCCACACAGGGGGCTTGATCTACGAGCAGTACTTC
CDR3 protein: CATHTGGLIYEQYF

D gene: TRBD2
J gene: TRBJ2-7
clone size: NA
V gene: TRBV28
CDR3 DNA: TGTGCCAGCAGTCCAGGGACTAGCGGGGGTTACGAGCAGTACTTC
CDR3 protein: CASSPGTSGGYEQYF

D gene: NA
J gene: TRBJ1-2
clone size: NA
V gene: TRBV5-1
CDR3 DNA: TGCGCCAGCAGCTTGACCGGTGGGGCCCTCTATGGCTACACCTTC
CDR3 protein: CASSLTGGALYGYTF

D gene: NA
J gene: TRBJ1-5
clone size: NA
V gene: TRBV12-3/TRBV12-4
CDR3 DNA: TGTGCCAGCAGCAGTACTCAGCCCCAGCATTTT
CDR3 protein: CASSSTQPQHF

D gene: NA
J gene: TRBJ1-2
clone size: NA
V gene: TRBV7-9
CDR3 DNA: TGTGCCAGCAGTAGGGACCTCCGTGGTGGCTACACCTTC
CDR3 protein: CASSRDLRGGYTF

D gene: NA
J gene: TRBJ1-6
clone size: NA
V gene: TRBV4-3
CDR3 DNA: TGCGCCAGCAGCCAAGGTACCCATTCACCCCTCCACTTT
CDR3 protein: CASSQGTHSPLHF

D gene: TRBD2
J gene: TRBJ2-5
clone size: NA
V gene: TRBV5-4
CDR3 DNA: TGTGCCAGCAGCTTCATAAAGGGGGGACTAGCGCAAGAGACCCAGTACTTC
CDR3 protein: CASSFIKGGLAQETQYF

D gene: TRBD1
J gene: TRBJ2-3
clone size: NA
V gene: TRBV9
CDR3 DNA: TGTGCCAGCAGCGTGGGACAGTTGGGGACAGATACGCAGTATTTT
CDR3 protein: CASSVGQLGTDTQYF

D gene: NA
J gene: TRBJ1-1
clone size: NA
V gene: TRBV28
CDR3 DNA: TGTGCCAGCATCACGCCTGAGAACACTGAAGCTTTCTTT
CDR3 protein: CASITPENTEAFF

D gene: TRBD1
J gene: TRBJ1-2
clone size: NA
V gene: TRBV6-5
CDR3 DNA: TGTGCCAGCGGACAGGGAGGGCATGGCTACACCTTC
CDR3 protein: CASGQGGHGYTF

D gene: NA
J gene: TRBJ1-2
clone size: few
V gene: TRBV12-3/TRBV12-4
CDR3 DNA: TGTGCCAGCCAGCAGGGCCGTGGCTACACCTTC
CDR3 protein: CASQQGRGYTF

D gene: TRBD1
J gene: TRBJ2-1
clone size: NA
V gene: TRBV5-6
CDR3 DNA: TGTGCCAGCAGCTTGGCGGGACAGACTTACAATGAGCAGTTCTTC
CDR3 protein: CASSLAGQTYNEQFF

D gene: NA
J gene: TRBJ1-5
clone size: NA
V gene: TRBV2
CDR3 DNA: TGTGCCAGCAGTATACAGGGAAATCAGCCCCAGCATTTT
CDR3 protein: CASSIQGNQPQHF